This T cell receptor (beta chain) emerged from a study of blood T cell repertoires in COVID-19. Sequencing used immunoSEQ multiplex PCR; TCRdb keeps in-frame clones, though not all of them. Of more than 250,000 clones in the sample, approximately 88% were seen once. Patients at the Seattle site were enrolled during active infection and followed longitudinally. J gave up 4 bases and V 9 bases, and 9 bases lay outside the gene matches. The CDR3 sequence is 14 residues long. Germline V gene lookup returns CDR1 LNHDA and CDR2 SQIVND (reference sequence). The sample consisted of peripheral blood. This rearrangement joins TRBV19 to TRBJ1-5; 7 nucleotides match TRBD1. This TCR was sampled from a woman aged 25 to 39 with COVID-19, enrolled during active disease. This chain's CDR3 is CASSQGVRNQPQHF. The CDR3 nucleotides read TGTGCCAGCAGCCAGGGGGTAAGAAATCAGCCCCAGCATTTT. Filled out from reference TRBV19 and TRBJ1-5, the complete variable domain reads DGGITQSPKYLFRKEGQNVTLSCEQNLNHDAMYWYRQDPGQGLRLIYYSQIVNDFQKGDIAEGYSVSREKKESFPLTVTSAQKNPTAFYLCASSQGVRNQPQHFGDGTRLSIL.